Listed below are T cell receptor beta chains from one sample, sequenced in a study of T cells in Graves' hyperthyroidism and ophthalmopathy. In TCRdb, the multiplex PCR reads were re-called with MiXCR into one record per CDR3 protein. This sample has hundreds of thousands of distinct CDR3 sequences, with approximately 14% found just once. Material: blood. These receptors all come from a man younger than 35 with Graves' ophthalmopathy. The conserved cysteine and the conserved F or W are not part of the CDR3 here.

v_gene,j_gene,len,CDR3aa
TRBV4-1,TRBJ1-1,14,ASSERTVMGNTEAF
TRBV10-2,TRBJ1-5,13,ASSEPLYSNQPQH
TRBV12-3/TRBV12-4,TRBJ2-3,14,ASSPMELAGADTQY
TRBV3-1,TRBJ1-2,12,ASSPQQGGHGYT
TRBV6-1,TRBJ1-2,14,ASSPIFQRPNYGYT
TRBV13,TRBJ2-3,12,ASSFDRGTDTQY
TRBV6-5,TRBJ1-4,13,ASSYSPGAIEKLF
TRBV5-1,TRBJ1-2,11,ASSLGADYGYT
TRBV18,TRBJ2-3,14,ASSPPAGILTDTQY
TRBV6-5,TRBJ1-2,12,ASSYSPENYGYT
TRBV6-2/TRBV6-3,TRBJ2-5,11,AGRTELRGTQY
TRBV20-1,TRBJ2-7,11,SAVDQSSYEQY
TRBV24-1,TRBJ1-2,15,ATSDFRDRGQDYGYT
TRBV27,TRBJ2-1,12,ASGGRGGRGEQF
TRBV19,TRBJ1-3,13,ASSRNGPDGNTIY
TRBV9,TRBJ2-7,12,ASSVDPGTAEQY
TRBV20-1,TRBJ2-2,14,SARELAGGHTGELF
TRBV6-1,TRBJ1-2,13,ASSPAKGDFYGYT
TRBV11-3,TRBJ2-1,12,ASSLVGRTNEQF
TRBV28,TRBJ2-7,13,ASSLFRQGAREQY
TRBV11-2,TRBJ2-5,14,ASSLILGRGQETQY
TRBV6-1,TRBJ2-3,14,ASSDGAGYGTDTQY
TRBV7-2,TRBJ1-1,13,ASSWGGAGNTEAF
TRBV10-2,TRBJ2-1,12,ASRPSGGGNEQF
TRBV20-1,TRBJ1-5,11,SAGRDRGQPQH
TRBV5-1,TRBJ1-2,12,ASSPIQGFYGYT
TRBV6-1,TRBJ2-5,11,ATFKPTEETQY
TRBV7-8,TRBJ1-6,16,ASSSDVLGVLLNSPLH
TRBV24-1,TRBJ2-5,12,ATSDFTEGETQY
TRBV2,TRBJ2-3,14,ASSVQGYLSTDTQY
TRBV15,TRBJ2-5,11,ATSNRYQETQY
TRBV10-2,TRBJ2-3,11,ASRSGVTDTQY
TRBV29-1,TRBJ1-5,11,STRGQAGQPQH
TRBV13,TRBJ2-7,13,ASSLAGASSYEQY
TRBV20-1,TRBJ1-1,13,SARDRRRAGTEAF
TRBV30,TRBJ2-1,14,AWSVGTGLWVNEQF
TRBV7-2,TRBJ2-3,14,ASSSGLSSWADTQY
TRBV29-1,TRBJ1-2,12,SVQRYQTNYGYT
TRBV15,TRBJ2-3,20,ATSRVHRFTTSGITSTDTQY
TRBV27,TRBJ2-3,14,ASRTKQERGTDTQY
TRBV6-5,TRBJ1-1,11,ASSYEAGGVAF
TRBV9,TRBJ2-1,12,ASRGPPASNEQF
TRBV2,TRBJ2-5,12,ASSLGTLEETQY
TRBV20-1,TRBJ2-1,13,SAPTRSGRDNEQF
TRBV20-1,TRBJ2-7,9,SASRRDEQY
TRBV6-2/TRBV6-3,TRBJ2-7,14,ASSRGETSGSGEQY
TRBV2,TRBJ2-3,11,ASSLSGGDTQY
TRBV12-3/TRBV12-4,TRBJ1-4,13,ASSPFRRINEKLF
TRBV5-6,TRBJ1-3,16,ASSLAFWATSSGNTTY
TRBV7-6,TRBJ2-5,13,ASSLVPDPEETQY
TRBV27,TRBJ1-4,14,ASSLRAGGTNEKLF
TRBV15,TRBJ1-5,13,ATSRDQQGYQPQH
TRBV10-3,TRBJ2-7,14,AISESGGRSSYEQY
TRBV24-1,TRBJ2-1,9,ATSDVNEQF
TRBV12-3/TRBV12-4,TRBJ2-5,13,ASSFVGVLQETQY
TRBV12-3/TRBV12-4,TRBJ2-7,14,ASSLGRTGGPYEQY